These 9 T cell receptor beta chains were all obtained from the same sample, sequenced in a study of kidney transplant recipient with SARS-CoV-2 infection (dated by TCRdb to the early 2020s). The label giving this sample's time point can be read as: pre-pandemic baseline sample and day 111 after first positive SARS-CoV-2 test. Data came from an Illumina MiSeq. TCRdb itself trimmed the public reads at Q25 with fastp, ran MiXCR and retained productive beta chains. When rows share a CDR3 protein, they turn into one entry using the most common DNA and genes. This sample gives 200,000 to 300,000 distinct CDR3 sequences in total; 29% of them show up just once. Less than 8.5% of the sample comes from the top ten. Sequenced here: a blood sample, sampled at baseline and on day 111 from a kidney transplant recipient. These receptors came from a male patient between 25 and 39 years old who had COVID-19 and was a kidney transplant recipient. Once a transplant has taken place, some T cells may be donor derived.

This clonotype showed up many times. The rearrangement uses TRBV15 and TRBJ2-3, with D possibly TRBD2 on 5 matching bases. Germline V lookup: CDR1 LNHNV, CDR2 YYDKDF (reference sequence). Trimming removed 0 bases from V and 6 bases from J, with 16 bases in between. The CDR3 length is 16 residues. This CDR3 reads CATSRDRAEGLDTQYF. DNA of the CDR3: TGTGCCACCAGCAGAGATAGGGCAGAGGGTCTGGATACGCAGTATTTT.

This clonotype was seen many times. The V call is TRBV3-1, the J call TRBJ2-5; no reliable D call. The CDR3 runs to 17 residues. V was cut by 5 bases and J by 5 bases, with 24 bases left in between. CDR1 LGHDT and CDR2 YNNKEL come from the germline V gene (reference sequence). CDR3 residues: CASSCWRPISFSETQYF. The CDR3 nucleotides are TGTGCCAGCAGCTGCTGGCGTCCCATTTCTTTCTCTGAGACCCAGTACTTC.

Of note for this clonotype: One end of the junction is discordant with germline, which a read error may explain. This rearrangement joins TRBV11-3 to TRBJ2-2; 10 nucleotides align to TRBD1. Looked up from germline, CDR1 is SGHNT and CDR2 is YENEEA. The length of the CDR3 is 17 residues. CDR3 protein: CASNLDLDRGRSGELFF. The CDR3 DNA reads as TGTGCCAGCAACTTAGATCTCGACAGGGGGCGGTCCGGGGAGCTGTTTTTT.

There are many counts of this clonotype. The V and J genes are TRBV2 and TRBJ2-7; possible D gene TRBD2, 6 bases. The CDR3 extends over 14 amino acids. CDR1 SNHLY and CDR2 FYNNEI come from the germline V gene. With 6 bases removed from V and 0 bases from J, the gap between germline ends came to 12 bases. Here the CDR3 DNA reads TGTGCCAGCAGGGTGACCGGGAGCTCCTACGAGCAGTACTTC. It codes for CASRVTGSSYEQYF.

For this clonotype: Since a much larger clone is just one base distant, this may be a read error. The chain links TRBV7-8 to TRBJ2-2, with D perhaps given as TRBD1 or TRBD2 (5 bases each). Germline CDR1 is SGHVS and CDR2 is FQNEAQ. The CDR3 spans 16 residues. CDR3: CASSRSGQRWTGELLF. Written as DNA, the CDR3 is TGTGCCAGCAGCCGATCGGGGCAAAGGTGGACCGGGGAGCTGCTTTTT.

A word on this clonotype: This may be a read error: a much more frequent sequence differs by one nucleotide. The chain uses TRBV19 and TRBJ2-1; 16 bases match TRBD2. Germline V gives CDR1 LNHDA, CDR2 SQIVND (reference sequence). This CDR3 has 17 residues. CDR3 coding DNA: TGTGCCGGTAGTATCCCGGGACTAGCGGGAGGGCCGGGTGAGCAGTTCTTC. Its translation is CAGSIPGLAGGPGEQFF.

In this sample, this clonotype turned up many times. The chain has TRBV11-1 and TRBJ2-7, with TRBD2 matching over 11 bases. The CDR3 spans 17 residues. Losses at the gene ends were 5 bases for V and 2 bases for J; bases not matched to a gene: 11. Germline V CDR1 and CDR2: SGHAT, FQDESV (reference sequence). The CDR3 loop is CASSLPGLAEAPYEQYF. The DNA of the CDR3 is TGTGCCAGCAGCCTTCCGGGACTAGCGGAAGCCCCCTACGAGCAGTACTTC.

Many counts were recorded for this clonotype. The chain carries TRBV15 and TRBJ1-2; D not resolved. CDR1 and CDR2 from the germline V gene are LNHNV and YYDKDF (reference sequence). V dropped 5 bases and J dropped 4 bases, with 23 bases sitting between them. This CDR3 is built from 17 residues. The CDR3 loop reads CATSVSRRCGKTYGYTF. The DNA of the CDR3 is TGTGCCACCAGCGTTAGTAGAAGGTGTGGAAAGACCTATGGCTACACCTTC.

This sequence joins TRBV12-3 or TRBV12-4 and TRBJ1-5; D is uncertain. The CDR3 contains 12 residues. Deletions cut 3 bases from V and 4 bases from J, with 4 bases between. In nucleotides, the CDR3 is TGTGCCAGCAGTTTCCTGAATCAGCCCCAGCATTTT. This gives the protein CASSFLNQPQHF.